This T cell receptor (beta chain) comes out of a study of T cells in Graves' hyperthyroidism and ophthalmopathy (dated 2019 in TCRdb). Regarding the research as a whole: Peripheral blood samples were taken at initial diagnosis, before any treatment was given. Prospective prediction of ophthalmopathy was tested in an independent validation cohort consisting of some 18 hyperthyroidism patients and 15 or so patients who later progressed to ophthalmopathy. The paper describes TCR Vbeta CDR3 sequencing of around 140 peripheral blood samples, made up of under 50 ophthalmopathy patients, some 76 hyperthyroidism patients and about 17 progressor patients. TCR V-J signatures able to tell the groups apart were searched for in a discovery cohort of 90 to 100 patients, of whom 40 to 45 had Graves' ophthalmopathy and 55 to 60 had stable Graves' hyperthyroidism. After sampling, hyperthyroidism patients received methimazole starting at 30 mg daily, and ophthalmopathy patients received high-dose intravenous methylprednisolone. The study also compared thyroid tissue and blood T-cell repertoires from a handful of Graves' hyperthyroidism patients. For training and testing, the 80 to 100 patients in the discovery cohort were randomly divided in a 7:3 ratio. Points the paper makes about the study in general: Sample size was not statistically predetermined, and investigators were not blinded to group allocation. In validation, the model predicted progression to ophthalmopathy with around 71% sensitivity and approximately 78% specificity, a median of roughly seven months before onset. Most expanded thyroid clonotypes (frequency above 0.001) were also found in blood, which suggests that blood repertoires may mirror thyroid immune responses. Ophthalmopathy was separated from stable hyperthyroidism by a 13 V-J signature model, with roughly 88% sensitivity and around 81% specificity obtained in cross-validation and 80%/75% obtained in testing.

TCR beta CDR3 regions were amplified from RNA transcripts. The first round of RT-PCR for the TCR CDR3 was performed with the HTBI primer set and the Qiagen OneStep RT-PCR kit. Libraries were constructed in a second round of multiplex PCR, after which size selection and purification were carried out. Paired-end sequencing of the libraries was performed with 100 bp reads on an Illumina HiSeq2000. From the authors' description of their analysis: Raw data were processed with SOAPnuke, discarding reads with adapters, uncalled bases, mean Phred below 15, or no exact constant-primer or identifier match. COPE v1.2.5 was used to merge high-quality paired reads, and clonotypes were defined as unique nucleotide sequences. Clonotypes were aligned to IMGT TRBV, TRBD and TRBJ reference segments using MiTCR v1.1. The analysis was restricted to V-J combinations with a frequency above 0.0001, which together covered over 99% of the repertoires. A TCS score was defined as the ratio of F50 (clonal expansion) to E x V (chaos), with BLOSUM62-based TCRdist applied between CDR3 peptides within each V-J. Welch's t-statistics and random forest reduced 450 to 600 V-J features to roughly 13, which were used in a naive Bayes classifier (R e1071). TCRdb passed the public sequencing reads through fastp at Q25 and MiXCR, retaining productive beta sequences. Rows with a matching CDR3 protein are joined into one entry that keeps the most common DNA and genes. These V and J calls derive from TCRdb rather than the authors' analysis. This sample comprises around 690,000 distinct CDR3 sequences, roughly 20% of them detected only once. The biggest ten clones account for roughly 30% of the sample.

CDR3 length: 17 amino acids, cysteine to phenylalanine. The kept DNA is CDR3 alone, 51 bases in frame from the first base. The germline V end is reduced by 0 bases and the J end by 11 bases; junction bases left unmatched: 14. Taken from the germline V gene, the CDR1 and CDR2 loops are MNHEY and SVGEGT. Comment on this clonotype: What antigen it recognizes has not been identified. Per-base quality was not reported, and no clone a single base away is much larger than it.

Ophthalmopathy patients had moderately to severely active disease, with a Clinical Activity Score of 3 or more, a NOSPECS grade of 4 or more, and a disease duration of less than 3 months. Any patient with an uncontrolled infection, another autoimmune disease, pregnancy or lactation was excluded. Diagnoses relied on clinical symptoms, serum thyroxine and TRAb, thyroid ultrasound and orbital computed tomography. PBMCs were separated from 10 ml of fresh peripheral blood using Ficoll-Paque density gradient centrifugation. Total RNA was extracted with Trizol reagent, and quality was checked on an Agilent 2100 Bioanalyzer.

The source is a man aged 30-40 years with Graves' ophthalmopathy. The rearranged segments are TRBV6-2 or TRBV6-3 and TRBJ2-1; TRBD2 matches 9 bases in the middle. The sample consisted of blood. The CDR3 loop reads CASSYSGAGTSFTQQFF. The nucleotide sequence reads as follows: TGTGCCAGCAGTTACTCTGGGGCGGGGACTAGCTTCACCCAGCAGTTCTTC.